The source of this TCR beta chain is a study of blood T cell repertoires in COVID-19. The CDR3 length is 14 residues. V was cut by 4 bases and J by 5 bases, with 15 bases left in between. The germline CDR1 and CDR2 sequences are SGDLS and YYNGEE. In the authors' workflow: Estimated nucleated cell counts came from reference gene primer amplification. Profiled with immunoSEQ multiplex PCR; TCRdb holds only in-frame clones, not every one. V, J and clone size are those of that table, while D and trimming were read from the DNA. The top ten hold less than 2.5% of the sample, which has about 300,000 clones, 70% to 90% seen once. Across 24 US areas, participants ranged in age from roughly 18 to 95 years.

This TCR was sampled from a man younger than 40 who had recovered from COVID-19. Sequencing was done on a sample of PBMCs or T cells enriched from blood (not recorded which). The genes are TRBV9 and TRBJ2-5; no reliable D call. Here the CDR3 DNA reads TGTGCCAGCAGCCCCGTGATGACTCGGGAGACCCAGTACTTC. Translation gives CASSPVMTRETQYF.